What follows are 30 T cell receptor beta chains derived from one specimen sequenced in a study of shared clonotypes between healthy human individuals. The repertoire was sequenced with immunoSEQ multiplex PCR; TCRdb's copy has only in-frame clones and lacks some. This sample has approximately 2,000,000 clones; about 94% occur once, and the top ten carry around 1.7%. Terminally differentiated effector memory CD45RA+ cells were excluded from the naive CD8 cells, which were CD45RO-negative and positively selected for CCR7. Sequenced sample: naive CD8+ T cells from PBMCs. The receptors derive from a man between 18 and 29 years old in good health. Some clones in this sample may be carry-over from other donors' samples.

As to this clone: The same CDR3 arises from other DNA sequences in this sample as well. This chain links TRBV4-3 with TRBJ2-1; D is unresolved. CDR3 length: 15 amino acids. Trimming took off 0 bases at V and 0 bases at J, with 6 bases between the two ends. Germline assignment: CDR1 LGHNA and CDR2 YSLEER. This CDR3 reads CASSQDGSSYNEQFF. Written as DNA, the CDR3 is TGCGCCAGCAGCCAAGATGGGTCCTCCTACAATGAGCAGTTCTTC.

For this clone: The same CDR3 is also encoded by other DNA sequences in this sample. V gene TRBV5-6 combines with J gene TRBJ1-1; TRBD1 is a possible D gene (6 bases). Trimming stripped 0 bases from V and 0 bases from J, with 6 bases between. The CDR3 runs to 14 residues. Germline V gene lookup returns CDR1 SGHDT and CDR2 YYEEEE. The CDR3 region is CASSLGQVNTEAFF. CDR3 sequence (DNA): TGTGCCAGCAGCTTGGGACAGGTGAACACTGAAGCTTTCTTT.

Here the CDR3 reads CASSWTSEGELFF. CDR3 DNA: TGTGCCAGCAGCTGGACCTCGGAGGGGGAGCTGTTTTTT. The V call is TRBV7-2, the J call TRBJ2-2, with D hard to call. Germline V gene sequence: CDR1 SGHTA, CDR2 FQGNSA. This CDR3 comprises 13 residues. Between the trimmed V and J ends, which lost 4 bases and 8 bases, there was a span of 11 bases.

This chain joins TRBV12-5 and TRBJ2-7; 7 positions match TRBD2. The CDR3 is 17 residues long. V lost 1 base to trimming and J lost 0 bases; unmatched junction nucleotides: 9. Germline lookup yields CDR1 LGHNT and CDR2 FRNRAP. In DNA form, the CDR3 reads TGTGCTAGTGGTTTGGCCAATCCGAGCGGGGTCTCCTACGAGCAGTACTTC. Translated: CASGLANPSGVSYEQYF.

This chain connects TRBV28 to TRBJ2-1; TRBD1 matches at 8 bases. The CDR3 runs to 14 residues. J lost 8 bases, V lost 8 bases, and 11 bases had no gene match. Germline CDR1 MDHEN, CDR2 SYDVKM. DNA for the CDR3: TGTGCCAGCCGGTTCCTCCAGGGGGCGCATGAGCAGTTCTTC. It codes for CASRFLQGAHEQFF.

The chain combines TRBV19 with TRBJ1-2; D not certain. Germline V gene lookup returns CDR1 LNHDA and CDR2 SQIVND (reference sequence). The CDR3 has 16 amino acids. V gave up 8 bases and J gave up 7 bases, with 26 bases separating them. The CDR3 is CASAPSGMVLAGGYTF. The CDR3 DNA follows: TGTGCCAGTGCCCCCAGTGGTATGGTTCTAGCCGGTGGCTACACCTTC.

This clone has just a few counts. The CDR3 DNA sequence: TGTGCCAGCAGCCTAGGGCCCCAAGAAGCTTTCTTT. This codes for CASSLGPQEAFF. J is TRBJ1-1 and V is TRBV7-9; D not certain. V shed 5 bases and J shed 8 bases, with 12 bases lying between them. The V gene's germline CDR1 is SEHNR and CDR2 FQNEAQ (reference sequence). CDR3 length equals 12 residues.

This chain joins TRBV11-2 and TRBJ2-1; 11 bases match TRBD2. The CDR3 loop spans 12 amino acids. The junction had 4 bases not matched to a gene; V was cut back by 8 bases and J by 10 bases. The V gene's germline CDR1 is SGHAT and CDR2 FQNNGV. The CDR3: CASFGTSGEQFF. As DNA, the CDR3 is TGTGCCAGCTTCGGGACTAGCGGAGAGCAGTTCTTC.

CDR3 loop: CASSAPVPGNTIYF. The CDR3 bases are TGTGCCAGCAGTGCCCCGGTTCCTGGAAACACCATATATTTT. The V gene is TRBV27, the J gene TRBJ1-3; D not certain. Germline CDR1 MNHEY, CDR2 SMNVEV (reference sequence). Trimming took off 5 bases at V and 2 bases at J, with 10 bases between the two ends. The CDR3 length is 14 residues.

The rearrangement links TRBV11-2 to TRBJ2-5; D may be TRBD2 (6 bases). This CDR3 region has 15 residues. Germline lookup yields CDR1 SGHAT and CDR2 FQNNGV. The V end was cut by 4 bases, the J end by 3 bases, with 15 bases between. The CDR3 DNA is TGTGCCAGCAGCTCGCGGGGCGAGAAAAAAGAGACCCAGTACTTC. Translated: CASSSRGEKKETQYF.

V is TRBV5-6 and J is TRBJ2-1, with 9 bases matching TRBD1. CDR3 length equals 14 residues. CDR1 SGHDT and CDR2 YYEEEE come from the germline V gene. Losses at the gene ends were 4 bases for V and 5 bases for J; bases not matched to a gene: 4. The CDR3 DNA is TGTGCCAGCAGCCTCGGGACAGGGCACAATGAGCAGTTCTTC. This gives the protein CASSLGTGHNEQFF.

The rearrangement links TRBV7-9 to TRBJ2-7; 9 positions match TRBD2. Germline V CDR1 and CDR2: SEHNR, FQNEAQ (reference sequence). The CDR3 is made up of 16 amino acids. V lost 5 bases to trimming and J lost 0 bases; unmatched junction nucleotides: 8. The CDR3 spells CASSATSGQSSYEQYF. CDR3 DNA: TGTGCCAGCAGCGCAACTAGCGGGCAGAGCTCCTACGAGCAGTACTTC.

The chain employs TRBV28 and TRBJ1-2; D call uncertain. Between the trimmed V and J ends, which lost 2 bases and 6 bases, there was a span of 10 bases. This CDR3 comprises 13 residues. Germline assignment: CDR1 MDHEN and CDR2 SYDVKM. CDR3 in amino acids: CASSLGSKHGYTF. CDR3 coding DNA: TGTGCCAGCAGTTTAGGCTCTAAACATGGCTACACCTTC.

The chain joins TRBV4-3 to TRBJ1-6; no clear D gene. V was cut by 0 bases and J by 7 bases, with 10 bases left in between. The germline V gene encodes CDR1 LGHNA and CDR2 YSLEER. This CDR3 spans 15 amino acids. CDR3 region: CASSQDLGKNSPLHF. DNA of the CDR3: TGCGCCAGCAGCCAAGATTTGGGGAAAAATTCACCCCTCCACTTT.

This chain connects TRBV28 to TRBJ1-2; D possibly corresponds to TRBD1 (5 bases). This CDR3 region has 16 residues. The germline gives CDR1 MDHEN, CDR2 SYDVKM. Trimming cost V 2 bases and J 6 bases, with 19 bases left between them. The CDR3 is CASSLAWGASIDGYTF. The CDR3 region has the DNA TGTGCCAGCAGTTTAGCGTGGGGCGCCAGCATAGATGGCTACACCTTC.

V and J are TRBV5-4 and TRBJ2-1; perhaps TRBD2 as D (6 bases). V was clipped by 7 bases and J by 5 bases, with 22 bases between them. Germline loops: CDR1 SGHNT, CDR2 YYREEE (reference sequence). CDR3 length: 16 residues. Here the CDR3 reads CASLPLGNGLHNEQFF. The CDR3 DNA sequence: TGTGCCAGCCTCCCTTTGGGAAATGGACTACACAATGAGCAGTTCTTC. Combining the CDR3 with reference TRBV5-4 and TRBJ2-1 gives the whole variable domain ETGVTQSPTHLIKTRGQQVTLRCSSQSGHNTVSWYQQALGQGPQFIFQYYREEENGRGNFPPRFSGLQFPNYSSELNVNALELDDSALYLCASLPLGNGLHNEQFFGPGTRLTVL.

The CDR3 protein is CASSMGPGDTEAFF. CDR3 bases: TGTGCCAGTAGTATGGGTCCAGGAGACACTGAAGCTTTCTTT. J is TRBJ1-1 and V is TRBV19; the D is unclear. The CDR3 extends over 14 amino acids. V lost 3 bases and J lost 3, with 11 bases in between. CDR1 and CDR2 from the germline V gene are LNHDA and SQIVND (reference sequence).

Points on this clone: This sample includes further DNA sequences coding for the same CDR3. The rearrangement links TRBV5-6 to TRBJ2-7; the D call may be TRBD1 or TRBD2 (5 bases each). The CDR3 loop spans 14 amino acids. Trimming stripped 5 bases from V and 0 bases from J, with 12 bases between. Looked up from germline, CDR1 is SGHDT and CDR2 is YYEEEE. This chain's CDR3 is CASSYGTNSYEQYF. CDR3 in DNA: TGTGCCAGCAGTTACGGGACGAACTCCTACGAGCAGTACTTC.

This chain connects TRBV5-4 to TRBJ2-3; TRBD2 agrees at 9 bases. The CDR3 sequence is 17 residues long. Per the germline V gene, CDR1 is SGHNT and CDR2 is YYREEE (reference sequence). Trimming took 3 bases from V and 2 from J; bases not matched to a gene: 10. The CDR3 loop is CASSSPALAGSTDTQYF. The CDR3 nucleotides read TGTGCCAGCAGCTCTCCAGCGCTAGCGGGGTCCACAGATACGCAGTATTTT.

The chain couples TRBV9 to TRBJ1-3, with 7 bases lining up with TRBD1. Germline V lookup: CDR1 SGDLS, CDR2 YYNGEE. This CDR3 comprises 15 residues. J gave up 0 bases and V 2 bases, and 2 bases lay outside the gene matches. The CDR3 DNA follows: TGTGCCAGCAGCGTTTGGGACAGCTCTGGAAACACCATATATTTT. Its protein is CASSVWDSSGNTIYF.

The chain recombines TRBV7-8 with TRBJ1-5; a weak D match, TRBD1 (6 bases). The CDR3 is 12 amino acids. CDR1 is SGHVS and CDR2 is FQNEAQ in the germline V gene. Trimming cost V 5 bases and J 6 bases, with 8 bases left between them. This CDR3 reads CASSTGSQPQHF. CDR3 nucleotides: TGTGCCAGCAGCACAGGGAGTCAGCCCCAGCATTTT.

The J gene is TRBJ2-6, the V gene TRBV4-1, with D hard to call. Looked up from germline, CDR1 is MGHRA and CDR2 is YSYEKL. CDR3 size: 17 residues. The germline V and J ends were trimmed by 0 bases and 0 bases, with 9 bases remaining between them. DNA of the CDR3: TGCGCCAGCAGCCAAGACCGGACGTTCTCTGGGGCCAACGTCCTGACTTTC. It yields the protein CASSQDRTFSGANVLTF.

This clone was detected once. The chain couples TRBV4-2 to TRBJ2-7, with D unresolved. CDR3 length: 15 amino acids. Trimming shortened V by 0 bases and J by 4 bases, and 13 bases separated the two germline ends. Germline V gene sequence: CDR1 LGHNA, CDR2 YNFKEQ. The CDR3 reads CASSQDSSVFYEQYF. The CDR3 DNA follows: TGTGCCAGCAGCCAAGATTCGAGTGTGTTTTACGAGCAGTACTTC.

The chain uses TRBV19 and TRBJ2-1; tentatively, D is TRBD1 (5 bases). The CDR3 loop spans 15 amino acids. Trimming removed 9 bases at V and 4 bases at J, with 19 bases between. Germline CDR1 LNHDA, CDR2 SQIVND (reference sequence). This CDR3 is CASAPSVGLYNEQFF. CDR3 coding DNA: TGTGCCAGCGCCCCCAGCGTGGGGCTATACAATGAGCAGTTCTTC.

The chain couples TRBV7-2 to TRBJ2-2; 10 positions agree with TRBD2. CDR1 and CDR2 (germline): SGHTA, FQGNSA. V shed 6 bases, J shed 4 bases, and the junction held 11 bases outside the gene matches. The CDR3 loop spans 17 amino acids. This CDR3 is CASSRLAGVVVTGELFF. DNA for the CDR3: TGTGCCAGCAGTCGCCTAGCGGGAGTAGTGGTCACCGGGGAGCTGTTTTTT.

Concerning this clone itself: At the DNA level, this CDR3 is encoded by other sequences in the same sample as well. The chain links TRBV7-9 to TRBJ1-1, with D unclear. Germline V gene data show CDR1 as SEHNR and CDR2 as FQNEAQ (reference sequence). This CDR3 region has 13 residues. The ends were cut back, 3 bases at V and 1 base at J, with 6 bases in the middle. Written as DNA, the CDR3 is TGTGCCAGCAGCTTCGGCGGGAACACTGAAGCTTTCTTT. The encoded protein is CASSFGGNTEAFF.

As DNA, the CDR3 is TGTGCCAGCAGCCCCACCCGGACAGGCTCACAAGAGACCCAGTACTTC. This sequence encodes CASSPTRTGSQETQYF. The chain carries TRBV4-2 and TRBJ2-5; TRBD1 aligns across 7 bases. After removal of 4 bases from V and 2 bases from J, the junction contained 10 bases not matched to a gene. The CDR3 covers 16 residues. Germline loops: CDR1 LGHNA, CDR2 YNFKEQ.

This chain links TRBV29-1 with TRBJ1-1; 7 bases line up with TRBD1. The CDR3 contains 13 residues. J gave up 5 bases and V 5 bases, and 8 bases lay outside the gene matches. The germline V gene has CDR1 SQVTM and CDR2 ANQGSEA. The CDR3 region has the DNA TGCAGCGTTCAACCACAGGGGTGGACTGAAGCTTTCTTT. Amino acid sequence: CSVQPQGWTEAFF.

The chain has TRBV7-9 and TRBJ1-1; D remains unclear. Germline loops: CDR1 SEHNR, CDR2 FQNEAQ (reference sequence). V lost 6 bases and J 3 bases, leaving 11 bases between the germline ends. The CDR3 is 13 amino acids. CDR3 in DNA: TGTGCCAGCAGGGGGTATTGGGACACTGAAGCTTTCTTT. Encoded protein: CASRGYWDTEAFF.

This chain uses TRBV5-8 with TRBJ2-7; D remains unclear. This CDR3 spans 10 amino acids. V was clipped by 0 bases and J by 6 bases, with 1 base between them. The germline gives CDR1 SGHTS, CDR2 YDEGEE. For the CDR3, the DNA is TGTGCCAGCAGCTTGGCCGAGCAGTACTTC. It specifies CASSLAEQYF.